These T cell receptor beta chains were read from a single sample in a study of blood T cell repertoires in COVID-19. Assay used: immunoSEQ multiplex PCR; TCRdb lists only in-frame clones, some missing. The sample has about 170,000 clones, about 87% seen once; the top ten hold roughly 25%. The sequenced sample was peripheral blood. Receptors were obtained from a man in his fifties or sixties with acute or convalescent COVID-19. The CDR3 runs from the conserved cysteine through the conserved F or W. Each record gives: clone size, V gene, D gene, J gene, CDR3 DNA, CDR3 protein. The D gene is left open where the match is weak. The listing skips clone size in some rows; elsewhere it reads once, few, many or a size class.

-	TRBV5-8	TRBD1	TRBJ1-2	TGTGCCAGCAGCAGATTCCGGGACAGTTATGGCTACACCTTC	CASSRFRDSYGYTF
-	TRBV7-8	-	TRBJ1-5	TGTGCCAGCAGCCCAGAACAGGGCTTCAATCAGCCCCAGCATTTT	CASSPEQGFNQPQHF
-	TRBV18	TRBD1	TRBJ1-2	TGTGCCAGCTCACCTACAGGGGATGGCTACACCTTC	CASSPTGDGYTF
-	TRBV5-6	-	TRBJ1-5	TGTGCCAGCAGCTTGTTCGGTCAGCCCCAGCATTTT	CASSLFGQPQHF
-	TRBV14	-	TRBJ1-2	TGTGCCAGCAGCCCGGCCCGGGGGACCTATGGCTACACCTTC	CASSPARGTYGYTF
once	TRBV27	-	TRBJ2-1	TGTGCCAGCAGCCCCATTCAGGGGTCCCAGTACAATGAGCAGTTCTTC	CASSPIQGSQYNEQFF
-	TRBV5-4	TRBD2	TRBJ2-3	TGTGCCAGCAGCTTGAGTGCGGGGGGGGTGGAAGATACGCAGTATTTT	CASSLSAGGVEDTQYF
-	TRBV7-3	TRBD2	TRBJ2-3	TGTGCCAGCAGCCCGTCTAGCGGGGCCCCGGCGGATACGCAGTATTTT	CASSPSSGAPADTQYF
-	TRBV5-1	TRBD1	TRBJ2-5	TGCGCCAGCAGCGTCGGGACAGTGCAACAAGAGACCCAGTACTTC	CASSVGTVQQETQYF
-	TRBV2	-	TRBJ1-5	TGTGCCAGCAGTGAAGCGAGGGTCAGCAATCAGCCCCAGCATTTT	CASSEARVSNQPQHF
-	TRBV27	TRBD1	TRBJ1-5	TGTGCCAGCAGTTCAGGCCTGACAGGGATGGATCAGCCCCAGCATTTT	CASSSGLTGMDQPQHF
-	TRBV10-3	TRBD1	TRBJ1-2	TGTGCCATCAGTCCTGGACAGGGCAGGGACTATGGCTACACCTTC	CAISPGQGRDYGYTF
-	TRBV5-7	TRBD1	TRBJ2-5	TGTGCCAGCAGCCTCGGGACAGACCAAGAGACCCAGTACTTC	CASSLGTDQETQYF
-	TRBV5-6	-	TRBJ2-5	TGTGCCAGCAGCCTAGGGCGTCGGGGTAAGCAGTACTTC	CASSLGRRGKQYF
-	TRBV5-1	-	TRBJ2-1	TGCGCCAGCAGCGGGCGCTCCTACAATGAGCAGTTCTTC	CASSGRSYNEQFF
-	TRBV7-9	TRBD1	TRBJ1-1	TGTGCCAGCAGCCCCCGGACAGGGGGGGGGCACACTGAAGCTTTCTTT	CASSPRTGGGHTEAFF
-	TRBV28	-	TRBJ1-2	TGTGCCAGCAGTCCTACAGGGTATGGCTACACCTTC	CASSPTGYGYTF
-	TRBV12-3/TRBV12-4	-	TRBJ1-2	TGTGCCAGCAGATCAGGGGAAAACTATGGCTACACCTTC	CASRSGENYGYTF
once	TRBV19	-	TRBJ1-1	TGTGCCAGTAGTACGGGTTGGAACACTGAAGCTTTCTTT	CASSTGWNTEAFF
-	TRBV24-1	-	TRBJ2-5	TGTGCCACCAGTAGCCCTCAAGAGACCCAGTACTTC	CATSSPQETQYF
-	TRBV6-5	TRBD1	TRBJ2-3	TGTGCCAGCAGGAAGCCTGGACAGGTGACAGATACGCAGTATTTT	CASRKPGQVTDTQYF
-	TRBV19	-	TRBJ1-4	TGTGCCAGTAGTATAGTACAGGGTCTAACTAATGAAAAACTGTTTTTT	CASSIVQGLTNEKLFF
-	TRBV7-8	-	TRBJ2-3	TGTGCCAGCAGCTTAAATATTCACCGGGAGCGGAACACAGATACGCAGTATTTT	CASSLNIHRERNTDTQYF
few	TRBV21-1	-	TRBJ1-2	TGTGCCAGCAGCAAAGCATGGGGAGGCTATGGCTACACCTTC	CASSKAWGGYGYTF
-	TRBV5-1	-	TRBJ2-1	TGCGCCAGCAGCTTGGAACAGGCCTACTCCTACAATGAGCAGTTCTTC	CASSLEQAYSYNEQFF
-	TRBV9	-	TRBJ1-1	TGTGCCAGCAGCCCTCTAAGGACTGACACTGAAGCTTTCTTT	CASSPLRTDTEAFF
few	TRBV5-4	TRBD1	TRBJ2-1	TGTGCCAGCAGCTGGCCGGGACAGGGGAATGAGCAGTTCTTC	CASSWPGQGNEQFF
-	TRBV6-5	TRBD1	TRBJ1-1	TGTGCCAGCAGAGCACAGGGGGCAATCACTGAAGCTTTCTTT	CASRAQGAITEAFF
-	TRBV11-2	-	TRBJ1-4	TGTGCCAGCAGCCCTACAGGTTTCAATGAAAAACTGTTTTTT	CASSPTGFNEKLFF
-	TRBV6-5	-	TRBJ1-2	TGTGCCAGCAGTTTCGCGGACAGTCATGGCTACACCTTC	CASSFADSHGYTF
-	TRBV5-6	TRBD1	TRBJ1-3	TGTGCCAGCAGCCCGGGACAGGGGGCCCCTGGAAACACCATATATTTT	CASSPGQGAPGNTIYF
-	TRBV30	-	TRBJ1-4	TGTGCCTGGAGGGACAGATTGAATGAAAAACTGTTTTTT	CAWRDRLNEKLFF
few	TRBV6-5	-	TRBJ1-2	TGTGCCAGCAGTAGTCGCGGGGGCGGCTACACCTTC	CASSSRGGGYTF
-	TRBV9	-	TRBJ2-2	TGTGCCAGCAGCGGTGTAGTCACAGGACGGGAGCTGTTTTTT	CASSGVVTGRELFF
-	TRBV19	-	TRBJ1-2	TGTGCCAGTACCCCGCTAGCCGGGGGGCATGACGGCTACACCTTC	CASTPLAGGHDGYTF
-	TRBV4-2	-	TRBJ1-6	TGTGCCAGCAGCCAAGATAAGCAGGATTCACCCCTCCACTTT	CASSQDKQDSPLHF
-	TRBV19	TRBD2	TRBJ2-3	TGTGCCAGTAGTACTAGCGGGGACGGCACAGATACGCAGTATTTT	CASSTSGDGTDTQYF
-	TRBV30	TRBD1	TRBJ2-7	TGTGCCTGGAATGGACAGGCGACCTACGAGCAGTACTTC	CAWNGQATYEQYF
-	TRBV7-9	-	TRBJ2-5	TGTGCCAGCAGCTTAGTTGTGACAACCCAAGAGACCCAGTACTTC	CASSLVVTTQETQYF
-	TRBV2	-	TRBJ2-3	TGTGCCAGGGAGGGCCGCGCAGATACGCAGTATTTT	CAREGRADTQYF
-	TRBV4-2	-	TRBJ1-2	TGTGCCAGCAGCCAAGCCAGAACCAGTGGCTACACCTTC	CASSQARTSGYTF
-	TRBV9	-	TRBJ1-6	TGTGCCAGCAGCGTAGGACGTGGGAGCTCCTATAATTCACCCCTCCACTTT	CASSVGRGSSYNSPLHF
once	TRBV5-1	-	TRBJ2-5	TGCGCCAGCAGCTTCAGCTTGGCGGGGTGGGGAGAGACCCAGTACTTC	CASSFSLAGWGETQYF
few	TRBV18	TRBD1	TRBJ2-7	TGTGCCAGCTCCTGGACAGGGCACTCGGACGAGCAGTACTTC	CASSWTGHSDEQYF
-	TRBV5-1	-	TRBJ1-2	TGCGCCAGCAGCCAAACAGGGTCTAACTATGGCTACACCTTC	CASSQTGSNYGYTF
-	TRBV9	-	TRBJ1-2	TGTGCCAGCAGCGTAGCGGTCGGGGTCGGGGGCTACACCTTC	CASSVAVGVGGYTF
-	TRBV27	-	TRBJ1-2	TGTGCCAGCAGTACAAACAGTGGGGGAGGCTATGGCTACACCTTC	CASSTNSGGGYGYTF
-	TRBV10-2	TRBD1	TRBJ2-5	TGCGCCAGCAGTTCCACAGGGGCCCAAGAGACCCAGTACTTC	CASSSTGAQETQYF
-	TRBV28	-	TRBJ1-3	TGTGCCAGCGGGACATCTGGAAACACCATATATTTT	CASGTSGNTIYF
-	TRBV6-5	-	TRBJ1-4	TGTGCCAGCAGCCGACGGGGACACTTCAATGAAAAACTGTTTTTT	CASSRRGHFNEKLFF
-	TRBV27	TRBD1	TRBJ2-7	TGTGCCAGCATCTCTACCGGGACAGGATCCTACGAGCAGTACTTC	CASISTGTGSYEQYF
-	TRBV6-5	TRBD1	TRBJ2-7	TGTGCCAGCAGCCCGGGACAGCCCTACGAGCAGTACTTC	CASSPGQPYEQYF
-	TRBV11-3	-	TRBJ2-7	TGTGCCAGCACCCGGGGAGGAGAGTCCTACGAGCAGTACTTC	CASTRGGESYEQYF
-	TRBV14	TRBD1	TRBJ1-4	TGTGCCAGCAGCCAAGGGACAGGGGGCCTTGAAAAACTGTTTTTT	CASSQGTGGLEKLFF
-	TRBV7-8	TRBD1	TRBJ2-3	TGTGCCAGCAGCCCCTCAGGGGGTACGCAGTATTTT	CASSPSGGTQYF